Below are 20 T cell receptor beta chains sequenced from a single sample in a study of blood T cell repertoires in COVID-19. Using immunoSEQ multiplex PCR, the repertoire was profiled, and TCRdb retains in-frame clones only, with some absent. Counted here are 25,000 to 40,000 clones, roughly 86% occurring once; the ten biggest clones make up 13% to 15%. The sample comprised peripheral blood. The receptors derive from a human donor with active COVID-19. The donor label of this sample is uncertain.

This clone was observed once. The chain has TRBV4-3 and TRBJ1-3; D unresolved. This CDR3 comprises 17 residues. Trimming stripped 4 bases from V and 0 bases from J, with 16 bases between. CDR1 and CDR2 (germline): LGHNA, YSLEER. CDR3 amino acids: CASSPSIPGDSGNTIYF. CDR3 sequence (DNA): TGCGCCAGCAGCCCAAGTATTCCCGGTGACTCTGGAAACACCATATATTTT.

The V gene is TRBV7-9, the J gene TRBJ1-4; 7 positions match TRBD1. V shed 5 bases and J 12 bases; nucleotides not matched to a gene: 12. Germline CDR1 and CDR2: SEHNR and FQNEAQ (reference sequence). The CDR3 runs 14 residues. This CDR3 is CASSPQTGSGELFF. The CDR3 DNA sequence: TGTGCCAGCAGCCCCCAGACAGGGTCAGGGGAACTGTTTTTT.

This chain uses TRBV29-1 with TRBJ2-7; 9 bases map to TRBD1. The CDR3 is 12 amino acids. Trimming took 4 bases from V and 8 from J; bases not matched to a gene: 6. Germline CDR1 is SQVTM and CDR2 is ANQGSEA. The CDR3, as DNA: TGCAGCGTTGGGGGGGGACAGGGTAAGCAGTACTTC. Its protein product is CSVGGGQGKQYF.

The V call is TRBV4-2, the J call TRBJ2-3, with a possible D match to TRBD2 (6 bases). This CDR3 contains 16 residues. The germline gives CDR1 LGHNA, CDR2 YNFKEQ. Trimming took off 4 bases at V and 4 bases at J, with 18 bases between the two ends. The CDR3 nucleotides are TGTGCCAGCAGCCCCGATGGAGGTGGAGGGGCAGATACGCAGTATTTT. It codes for CASSPDGGGGADTQYF.

This chain connects TRBV6-5 to TRBJ2-7; D is unclear. Germline CDR1 reads MNHEY; CDR2 reads SVGAGI. The V end was cut by 3 bases, the J end by 3 bases, with 15 bases between. The CDR3 length is 15 residues. The CDR3, as DNA: TGTGCCAGCAGTTATTCGAGCACAGTAGGCTACGAGCAGTACTTC. It specifies CASSYSSTVGYEQYF.

This sequence joins TRBV19 and TRBJ1-5; D remains unclear. CDR3 length: 15 amino acids. V was trimmed by 6 bases and J by 3 bases, leaving 15 bases between them. CDR1 is LNHDA, CDR2 SQIVND, per germline (reference sequence). The CDR3: CASSTRAGINQPQHF. The CDR3 bases are TGTGCCAGTAGCACCCGAGCCGGTATCAATCAGCCCCAGCATTTT.

The CDR3: CASSVGRGANIQYF. The CDR3 bases are TGTGCCAGCAGCGTTGGGAGGGGTGCAAACATTCAGTACTTC. J is TRBJ2-4 and V is TRBV9; TRBD2 matches at 7 bases. CDR3 length: 14 residues. The germline CDR1 and CDR2 sequences are SGDLS and YYNGEE. V trimming: 2 bases; J trimming: 6 bases; junction bases outside the gene matches: 5.

This clone appeared a few times. This chain uses TRBV6-2 or TRBV6-3 with TRBJ1-6; no reliable D call. V was cut by 2 bases and J by 5 bases, with 10 bases left in between. CDR3 length: 15 amino acids. CDR1 is MNHEY and CDR2 is SVGEGT in the germline V gene. As DNA, the CDR3 is TGTGCCAGCAGTTACGGCAGGCCCAATAATTCACCCCTCCACTTT. Translated, it gives CASSYGRPNNSPLHF.

The chain is built from TRBV6-5 and TRBJ2-7, with a weak D call TRBD2 (5 bases). Per the germline V gene, CDR1 is MNHEY and CDR2 is SVGAGI. The CDR3 is 16 residues long. V lost 0 bases and J lost 5, with 17 bases in between. For the CDR3, the DNA is TGTGCCAGCAGTTACTCGGGCGCGGGTATTCTACACGAGCAGTACTTC. This sequence encodes CASSYSGAGILHEQYF.

The J gene is TRBJ2-7, the V gene TRBV7-2; D may be TRBD2 (5 bases). Germline lookup yields CDR1 SGHTA and CDR2 FQGNSA. Trimming cost V 2 bases and J 3 bases, with 8 bases left between them. CDR3 size: 13 residues. DNA for the CDR3: TGTGCCAGCAGCTTACTAGCCATCTACGAGCAGTACTTC. It codes for CASSLLAIYEQYF.

This clone was seen once. V and J are TRBV5-1 and TRBJ1-2; tentative D call: TRBD1 (5 bases). The germline gives CDR1 SGHRS, CDR2 YFSETQ. Between the trimmed V and J ends, which lost 4 bases and 4 bases, there was a span of 17 bases. The CDR3 runs to 15 residues. The CDR3 bases are TGCGCCAGCAGCGCGGACGGGGAGGGACCCTATGGCTACACCTTC. Its translation: CASSADGEGPYGYTF.

The chain carries TRBV3-1 (or the pseudogene TRBV3-2) and TRBJ1-2; D is uncertain. Germline loops: CDR1 LGHDT, CDR2 YNNKEL (reference sequence). V was cut by 1 base and J by 8 bases, with 11 bases left in between. The CDR3 extends over 13 amino acids. The chain's CDR3 is CASSQGRSGGYTF. CDR3 DNA: TGTGCCAGCAGCCAAGGGAGGTCGGGAGGCTACACCTTC.

The chain combines TRBV7-9 with TRBJ2-7; D gene ambiguous. CDR1 SEHNR and CDR2 FQNEAQ come from the germline V gene (reference sequence). V was pared by 5 bases and J by 3 bases, with 2 bases between. This CDR3 has 10 residues. CDR3 amino acids: CASSLYEQYF. CDR3 DNA sequence: TGTGCCAGCAGCCTCTACGAGCAGTACTTC.

The genes are TRBV7-2 and TRBJ1-2; 7 nucleotides agree with TRBD1. From germline, CDR1 is SGHTA and CDR2 FQGNSA. CDR3 length equals 16 residues. The V gene end was trimmed by 5 bases and the J gene end by 0 bases; junction bases not matched to a gene: 9. The CDR3 spells CASSLGQPLTNYGYTF. The CDR3 region has the DNA TGTGCCAGCAGCCTGGGACAGCCACTTACTAACTATGGCTACACCTTC.

The genes are TRBV19 and TRBJ1-1; 8 nucleotides line up with TRBD1. In germline, CDR1 is LNHDA, CDR2 SQIVND (reference sequence). The CDR3 is 15 amino acids. After removal of 2 bases from V and 5 bases from J, the junction contained 7 bases not matched to a gene. For the CDR3, the DNA is TGTGCCAGTAGTATAATGTCAGGGGGCTATACTGAAGCTTTCTTT. This gives the protein CASSIMSGGYTEAFF.

J is TRBJ2-7 and V is TRBV15; 8 positions agree with TRBD2. Unmatched junction bases numbered 20, after V lost 5 bases and J lost 2 bases. In germline, CDR1 is LNHNV, CDR2 YYDKDF (reference sequence). The CDR3 totals 19 residues. The CDR3 DNA is TGTGCCACCAGCTCTCAACCTCATATAAGCGGGGGAATTCCCTACGAGCAGTACTTC. It is translated as CATSSQPHISGGIPYEQYF.

The CDR3, as DNA: TGTGCCAGCAGTTACCAGACAGCCGGGGGCTACACCTTC. This translates into CASSYQTAGGYTF. The J gene is TRBJ1-2, the V gene TRBV6-6; the D gene is possibly TRBD1 (5 bases). This CDR3 contains 13 residues. Trimming shortened V by 2 bases and J by 8 bases, and 12 bases separated the two germline ends. CDR1 and CDR2 (germline): MNHNY, SVGAGI (reference sequence).

V usage is TRBV3-1 (or the pseudogene TRBV3-2) and J usage is TRBJ2-5; 8 positions agree with TRBD2. The V gene end was trimmed by 0 bases and the J gene end by 5 bases; junction bases not matched to a gene: 8. The CDR3 spans 16 residues. Germline-derived CDR1 and CDR2 are LGHDT and YNNKEL (reference sequence). The CDR3 loop is CASSQDGAGGRETQYF. The CDR3 bases are TGTGCCAGCAGCCAAGATGGTGCGGGGGGCCGGGAGACCCAGTACTTC.

The rearrangement joins TRBV27 to TRBJ1-1; D perhaps matches TRBD1 (6 bases). Trimming pared 4 bases from V and 1 base from J, leaving 13 bases between. This CDR3 region has 15 residues. The germline V gene has CDR1 MNHEY and CDR2 SMNVEV (reference sequence). CDR3 coding DNA: TGTGCCAGCAGTTCAGGGGCCGGGAAGAACACTGAAGCTTTCTTT. It translates to CASSSGAGKNTEAFF.

As DNA, the CDR3 is TGCGCCAGCAGCCAAGACGGGACTAGCGCCTACAATGAGCAGTTCTTC. Its protein is CASSQDGTSAYNEQFF. This chain links TRBV4-3 with TRBJ2-1, with 10 bases that match TRBD2. The CDR3 is made up of 16 amino acids. CDR1 and CDR2 (germline): LGHNA, YSLEER. With V trimmed by 0 bases and J by 2 bases, 1 base remained unmatched.